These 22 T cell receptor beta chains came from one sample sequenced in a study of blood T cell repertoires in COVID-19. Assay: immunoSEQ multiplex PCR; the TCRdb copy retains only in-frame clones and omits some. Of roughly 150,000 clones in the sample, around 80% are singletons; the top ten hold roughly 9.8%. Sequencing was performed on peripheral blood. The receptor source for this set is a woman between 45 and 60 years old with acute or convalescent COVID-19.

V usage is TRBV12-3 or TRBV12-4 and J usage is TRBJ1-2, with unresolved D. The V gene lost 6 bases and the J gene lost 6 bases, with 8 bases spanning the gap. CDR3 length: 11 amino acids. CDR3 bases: TGTGCCAGCAGAAATTCGGATGGCTACACCTTC. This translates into CASRNSDGYTF.

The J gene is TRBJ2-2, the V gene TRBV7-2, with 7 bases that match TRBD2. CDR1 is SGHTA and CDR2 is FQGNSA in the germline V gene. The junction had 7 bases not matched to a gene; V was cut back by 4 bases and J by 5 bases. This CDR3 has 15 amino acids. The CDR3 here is CASSSAGVWTGELFF. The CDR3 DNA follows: TGTGCCAGCAGCTCTGCGGGGGTCTGGACCGGGGAGCTGTTTTTT.

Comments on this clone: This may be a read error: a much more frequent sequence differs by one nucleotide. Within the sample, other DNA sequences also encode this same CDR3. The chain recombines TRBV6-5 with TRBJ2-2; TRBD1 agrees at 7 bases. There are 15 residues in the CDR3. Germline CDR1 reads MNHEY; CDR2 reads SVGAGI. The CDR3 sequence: CASSRQGLHTGELFF. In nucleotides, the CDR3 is TGTGCCAGCAGCAGACAGGGCCTCCACACTGGGGAGCTGTTTTTT.

This CDR3 is CASSIDVQPQHF. Here the CDR3 DNA reads TGTGCCAGTAGTATAGACGTCCAGCCCCAGCATTTT. The genes are TRBV19 and TRBJ1-5; the D is unclear. This CDR3 contains 12 residues. Germline V CDR1 and CDR2: LNHDA, SQIVND (reference sequence). The germline V and J ends were trimmed by 0 bases and 7 bases, with 4 bases remaining between them. The full variable domain, with the rest looked up from reference TRBV19 and TRBJ1-5, is DGGITQSPKYLFRKEGQNVTLSCEQNLNHDAMYWYRQDPGQGLRLIYYSQIVNDFQKGDIAEGYSVSREKKESFPLTVTSAQKNPTAFYLCASSIDVQPQHFGDGTRLSIL.

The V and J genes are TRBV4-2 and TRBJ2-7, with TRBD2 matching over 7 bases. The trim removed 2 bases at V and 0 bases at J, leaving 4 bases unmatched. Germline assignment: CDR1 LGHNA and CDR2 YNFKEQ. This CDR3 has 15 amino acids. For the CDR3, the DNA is TGTGCCAGCAGCCAACCTGGGAGGGGCTCCTACGAGCAGTACTTC. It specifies CASSQPGRGSYEQYF.

CDR3 sequence (DNA): TGTGCCAGCAGCTTCCTTGGCGGGACAGTTTTCAAATCTGGGGCCAACGTCCTGACTTTC. It translates to CASSFLGGTVFKSGANVLTF. This chain uses TRBV7-3 with TRBJ2-6, with a weak D call TRBD1 (7 bases). V dropped 3 bases and J dropped 1 base, with 22 bases sitting between them. Germline CDR1 reads SGHTA; CDR2 reads FQGTGA. The CDR3 has 20 residues.

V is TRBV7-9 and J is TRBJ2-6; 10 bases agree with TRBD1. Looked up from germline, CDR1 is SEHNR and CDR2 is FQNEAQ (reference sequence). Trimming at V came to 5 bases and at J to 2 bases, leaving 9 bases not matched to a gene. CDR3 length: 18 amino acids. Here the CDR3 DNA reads TGTGCCAGCAGCCACACGACAGGGGGCCTACCTGGGGCCAACGTCCTGACTTTC. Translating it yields CASSHTTGGLPGANVLTF.

As DNA, the CDR3 is TGTGCCAGCAGCCAAGATCGAAGATCGGGTGAGCAGTTCTTC. Translation gives CASSQDRRSGEQFF. This rearrangement joins TRBV4-2 to TRBJ2-1; D ambiguous. The CDR3 is made up of 14 amino acids. Germline values: CDR1 LGHNA, CDR2 YNFKEQ. Trimming took off 0 bases at V and 9 bases at J, with 12 bases between the two ends.

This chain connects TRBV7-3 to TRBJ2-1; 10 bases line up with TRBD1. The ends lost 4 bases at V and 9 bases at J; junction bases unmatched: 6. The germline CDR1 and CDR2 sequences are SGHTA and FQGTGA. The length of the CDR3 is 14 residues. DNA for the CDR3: TGTGCCAGCAGCTCCGGGACAGGGGCGATTGAGCAGTTCTTC. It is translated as CASSSGTGAIEQFF.

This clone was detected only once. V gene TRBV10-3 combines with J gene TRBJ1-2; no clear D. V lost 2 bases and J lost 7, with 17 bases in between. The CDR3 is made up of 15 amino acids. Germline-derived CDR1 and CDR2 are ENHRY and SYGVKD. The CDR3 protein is CAISERGIQGGGYTF. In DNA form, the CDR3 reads TGTGCCATCAGTGAGCGAGGGATCCAAGGTGGTGGCTACACCTTC.

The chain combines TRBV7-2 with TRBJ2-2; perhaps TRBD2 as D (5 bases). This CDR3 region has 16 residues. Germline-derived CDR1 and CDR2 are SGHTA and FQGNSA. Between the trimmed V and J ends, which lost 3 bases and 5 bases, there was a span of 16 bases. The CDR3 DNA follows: TGTGCCAGCAGCTTGGACCCGGGATTTAAGACCGGGGAGCTGTTTTTT. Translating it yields CASSLDPGFKTGELFF.

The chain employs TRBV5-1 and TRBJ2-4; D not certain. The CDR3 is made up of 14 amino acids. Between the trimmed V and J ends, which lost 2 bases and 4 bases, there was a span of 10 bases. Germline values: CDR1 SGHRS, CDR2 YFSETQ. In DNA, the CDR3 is TGCGCCAGCAGCTTTGGAGCCGAAAAAAACATTCAGTACTTC. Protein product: CASSFGAEKNIQYF.

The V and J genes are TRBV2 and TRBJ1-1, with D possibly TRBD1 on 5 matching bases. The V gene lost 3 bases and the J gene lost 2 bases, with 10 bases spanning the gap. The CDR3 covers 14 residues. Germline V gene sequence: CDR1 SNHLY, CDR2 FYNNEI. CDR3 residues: CASSEMGGNTEAFF. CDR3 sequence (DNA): TGTGCCAGCAGTGAGATGGGGGGTAACACTGAAGCTTTCTTT.

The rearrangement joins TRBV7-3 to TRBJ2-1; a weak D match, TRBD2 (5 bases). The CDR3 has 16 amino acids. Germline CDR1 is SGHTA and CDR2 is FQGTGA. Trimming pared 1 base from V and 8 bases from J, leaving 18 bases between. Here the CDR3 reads CASSLNSPLLVHEQFF. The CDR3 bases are TGTGCCAGCAGCTTAAATTCCCCTCTACTAGTGCATGAGCAGTTCTTC.

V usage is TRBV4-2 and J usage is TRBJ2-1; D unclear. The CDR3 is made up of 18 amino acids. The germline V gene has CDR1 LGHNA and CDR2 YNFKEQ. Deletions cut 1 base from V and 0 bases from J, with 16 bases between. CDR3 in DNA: TGTGCCAGCAGCCAAGGTCCTACCGCCTCGGGCTCCTACAATGAGCAGTTCTTC. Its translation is CASSQGPTASGSYNEQFF.

Here the CDR3 DNA reads TGTGCCAGTAAGATGAAAACCGGGACAGGGGCTGGGGCCAACGTCCTGACTTTC. It codes for CASKMKTGTGAGANVLTF. The V and J genes are TRBV19 and TRBJ2-6, with 10 bases that match TRBD1. Trimming removed 7 bases from V and 2 bases from J; junction bases left unmatched: 11. Per the germline V gene, CDR1 is LNHDA and CDR2 is SQIVND (reference sequence). The CDR3 is 18 amino acids. Looking up the rest from reference TRBV19 and TRBJ2-6 gives the full variable domain: DGGITQSPKYLFRKEGQNVTLSCEQNLNHDAMYWYRQDPGQGLRLIYYSQIVNDFQKGDIAEGYSVSREKKESFPLTVTSAQKNPTAFYLCASKMKTGTGAGANVLTFGAGSRLTVL.

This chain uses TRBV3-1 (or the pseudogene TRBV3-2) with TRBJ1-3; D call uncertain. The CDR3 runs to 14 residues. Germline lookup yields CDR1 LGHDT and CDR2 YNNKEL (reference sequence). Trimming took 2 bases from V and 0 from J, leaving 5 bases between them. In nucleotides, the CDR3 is TGTGCCAGCAGCCAATCAGACTCTGGAAACACCATATATTTT. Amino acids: CASSQSDSGNTIYF.

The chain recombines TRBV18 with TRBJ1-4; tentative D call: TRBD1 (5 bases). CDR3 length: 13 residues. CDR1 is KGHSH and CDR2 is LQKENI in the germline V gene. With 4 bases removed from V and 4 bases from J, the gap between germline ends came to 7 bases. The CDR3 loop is CASSQGLNEKLFF. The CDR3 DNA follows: TGTGCCAGCTCACAGGGGCTTAATGAAAAACTGTTTTTT.

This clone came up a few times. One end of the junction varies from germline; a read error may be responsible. The CDR3 DNA reads as TGTGCCACCAGTGATCCCACATTCCGATTC. Protein: CATSDPTFRF. The chain couples TRBV24-1 to TRBJ2-7; D is uncertain. This CDR3 comprises 10 residues. CDR1 is KGHDR and CDR2 is SFDVKD in the germline V gene.

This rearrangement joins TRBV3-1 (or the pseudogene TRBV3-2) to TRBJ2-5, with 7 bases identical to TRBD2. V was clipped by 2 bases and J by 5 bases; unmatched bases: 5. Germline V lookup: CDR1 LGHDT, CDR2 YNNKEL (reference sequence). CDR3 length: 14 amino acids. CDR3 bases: TGTGCCAGCAGCCAACCGGGACTATTGGAGACCCAGTACTTC. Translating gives CASSQPGLLETQYF.

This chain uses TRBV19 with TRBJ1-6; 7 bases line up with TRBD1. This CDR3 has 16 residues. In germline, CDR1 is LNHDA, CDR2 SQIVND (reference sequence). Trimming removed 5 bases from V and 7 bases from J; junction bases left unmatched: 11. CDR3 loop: CASSQRAGTANSPLHF. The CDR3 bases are TGTGCCAGTAGTCAAAGAGCCGGGACAGCGAATTCACCCCTCCACTTT.

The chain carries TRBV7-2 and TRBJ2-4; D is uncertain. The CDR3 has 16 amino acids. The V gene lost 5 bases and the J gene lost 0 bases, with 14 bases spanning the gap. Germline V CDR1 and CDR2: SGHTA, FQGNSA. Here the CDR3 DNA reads TGTGCCAGCAGCGCAGCGCCCTTGGCAGCCAAAAACATTCAGTACTTC. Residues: CASSAAPLAAKNIQYF.